These T cell receptor beta chains were read from a single sample in a study of Ad26.COV2.S vaccination and SARS-CoV-2 variants. Produced via immunoSEQ multiplex PCR; TCRdb's table is partial and in-frame only. The data show 200,000 to 250,000 clones, with around 87% seen just once and roughly 10% held by the top ten. The material was peripheral blood, obtained in a trial of Ad26.COV2.S vaccine versus placebo. These receptors were collected from a person aged 18-60 years who received the Ad26.COV2.S COVID-19 vaccine or a placebo. CDR3s include the opening cysteine and the closing phenylalanine or tryptophan. The order of the fields is J gene, clone size, D gene, V gene, CDR3 DNA, CDR3 protein. The D gene is left open where the match is weak. Where a row states a size, it is once, few, many or the class of an expanded clone; other rows omit it.

j_gene: TRBJ2-7
abundance: -
d_gene: -
v_gene: TRBV18
CDR3nt: TGTGCCAGCTCACCACCGGGGCCTCGGAACGAGCAGTACTTC
CDR3aa: CASSPPGPRNEQYF

j_gene: TRBJ2-7
abundance: -
d_gene: TRBD1
v_gene: TRBV7-9
CDR3nt: TGTGCCAGCACCAAAGACAGGGCCTACGAGCAGTACTTC
CDR3aa: CASTKDRAYEQYF

j_gene: TRBJ1-3
abundance: -
d_gene: -
v_gene: TRBV20-1
CDR3nt: TGCAGTGCTAGTCGACCCTCTGGAAACACCATATATTTT
CDR3aa: CSASRPSGNTIYF

j_gene: TRBJ2-3
abundance: -
d_gene: -
v_gene: TRBV7-3
CDR3nt: TGTGCCAGCAGCGTCACAGGAGTCACAGATACGCAGTATTTT
CDR3aa: CASSVTGVTDTQYF

j_gene: TRBJ2-3
abundance: -
d_gene: TRBD2
v_gene: TRBV6-1
CDR3nt: TGTGCCAGCAGTGAAAACAGGTGGGCTAGCGGGTCCACAGATACGCAGTATTTT
CDR3aa: CASSENRWASGSTDTQYF

j_gene: TRBJ1-5
abundance: -
d_gene: -
v_gene: TRBV7-2
CDR3nt: TGTGCCAGCAGCTTAGTCTGGGAGAGGACCAATCAGCCCCAGCATTTT
CDR3aa: CASSLVWERTNQPQHF

j_gene: TRBJ2-7
abundance: -
d_gene: -
v_gene: TRBV7-9
CDR3nt: TGTGCCAGCAGCCCACGGGACGGCACCTACGAGCAGTACTTC
CDR3aa: CASSPRDGTYEQYF

j_gene: TRBJ2-3
abundance: -
d_gene: -
v_gene: TRBV6-5
CDR3nt: TGTGCCAGCAGTTCGCCTCGGACCACAGATACGCAGTATTTT
CDR3aa: CASSSPRTTDTQYF

j_gene: TRBJ2-2
abundance: -
d_gene: TRBD1
v_gene: TRBV11-2
CDR3nt: TGTGCCAGCAGCTTAACTCTCCCGGGGACAGGGTCGAACACCGGGGAGCTGTTTTTT
CDR3aa: CASSLTLPGTGSNTGELFF

j_gene: TRBJ2-1
abundance: -
d_gene: TRBD2
v_gene: TRBV4-2
CDR3nt: TGTGCCAGCAGCCAAGTAGGGACTAGCGGGGGCATATACAATGAGCAGTTCTTC
CDR3aa: CASSQVGTSGGIYNEQFF

j_gene: TRBJ1-3
abundance: -
d_gene: -
v_gene: TRBV7-9
CDR3nt: TGTGCCAGCAGCTTAGCAGGCGGCCACTCTGGAAACACCATATATTTT
CDR3aa: CASSLAGGHSGNTIYF

j_gene: TRBJ2-3
abundance: -
d_gene: -
v_gene: TRBV25-1
CDR3nt: TGTGCCAGCAGCAGACCTTCCGGGGGAGATACGCAGTATTTT
CDR3aa: CASSRPSGGDTQYF

j_gene: TRBJ2-5
abundance: -
d_gene: TRBD1
v_gene: TRBV9
CDR3nt: TGTGCCAGCAGCGTGGACAGGGGCGGGGAGACCCAGTACTTC
CDR3aa: CASSVDRGGETQYF

j_gene: TRBJ2-1
abundance: -
d_gene: TRBD2
v_gene: TRBV5-1
CDR3nt: TGCGCCAGCAGCTTGGGGGGACTATACAATGAGCAGTTCTTC
CDR3aa: CASSLGGLYNEQFF

j_gene: TRBJ2-7
abundance: -
d_gene: -
v_gene: TRBV6-2/TRBV6-3
CDR3nt: TGTGCCAGCGGCCGATACTCCTACGAGCAGTACTTC
CDR3aa: CASGRYSYEQYF

j_gene: TRBJ1-2
abundance: -
d_gene: -
v_gene: TRBV19
CDR3nt: TGTGCCAGTAGTGCCCGCACTGGCACAGGGAGTGGCTACACCTTC
CDR3aa: CASSARTGTGSGYTF

j_gene: TRBJ2-4
abundance: many
d_gene: -
v_gene: TRBV15
CDR3nt: TGTGCCACCAGCAGATTCTTTCGGACACACGTAGCCAAAAACATTCAGTACTTC
CDR3aa: CATSRFFRTHVAKNIQYF

j_gene: TRBJ2-3
abundance: -
d_gene: TRBD2
v_gene: TRBV7-2
CDR3nt: TGTGCCAGCAGCCCCACGACCGGCGGGAGGGCCAGAGATACGCAGTATTTT
CDR3aa: CASSPTTGGRARDTQYF

j_gene: TRBJ2-3
abundance: -
d_gene: -
v_gene: TRBV7-2
CDR3nt: TGTGCCAGCAGCTCTCCCGGTCGCCAGTATTATACGCAGTATTTT
CDR3aa: CASSSPGRQYYTQYF

j_gene: TRBJ2-5
abundance: -
d_gene: -
v_gene: TRBV7-9
CDR3nt: TGTGCCAGCAGCTTAGAGTCCAGAGGAGAGACCCAGTACTTC
CDR3aa: CASSLESRGETQYF

j_gene: TRBJ2-3
abundance: -
d_gene: -
v_gene: TRBV6-2/TRBV6-3
CDR3nt: TGTGCCAGCAGCCCTTTCGCGTGGGCAGGGTTGACAGATACGCAGTATTTT
CDR3aa: CASSPFAWAGLTDTQYF

j_gene: TRBJ1-2
abundance: -
d_gene: -
v_gene: TRBV3-1/TRBV3-2
CDR3nt: TGTGCCAGCAGCCAAGGGGATTGGCAGGGTGGCTATGGCTACACCTTC
CDR3aa: CASSQGDWQGGYGYTF

j_gene: TRBJ1-3
abundance: -
d_gene: -
v_gene: TRBV5-1
CDR3nt: TGCGCCAGCAGCCCCTCAACCGGGACCCCCGAAGGATACACCATATATTTT
CDR3aa: CASSPSTGTPEGYTIYF

j_gene: TRBJ2-7
abundance: -
d_gene: -
v_gene: TRBV7-2
CDR3nt: TGTGCCAGCAGCTTAGCGGGGGGCCGTTCCTACGAGCAGTACTTC
CDR3aa: CASSLAGGRSYEQYF

j_gene: TRBJ1-6
abundance: -
d_gene: -
v_gene: TRBV7-9
CDR3nt: TGTGCCAGCAGCCTGTTAGGGTTAGCTGGTTCACCCCTCCACTTT
CDR3aa: CASSLLGLAGSPLHF

j_gene: TRBJ2-5
abundance: -
d_gene: -
v_gene: TRBV28
CDR3nt: TGTGCCACAAAGGGGTCGGAGACCCAGTACTTC
CDR3aa: CATKGSETQYF

j_gene: TRBJ2-1
abundance: -
d_gene: TRBD2
v_gene: TRBV7-9
CDR3nt: TGTGCCAGCAGCGTGACTAGCGGGCCAACCAATGAGCAGTTCTTC
CDR3aa: CASSVTSGPTNEQFF